This entry is about one TCR gamma chain. Its antigen remains unidentified. The germline gives CDR1 EGSNGY, CDR2 YDSYNSKV. This CDR3 is 9 amino acids long. The V and J ends lost 8 bases and 5 bases, in that order; junction bases with no gene match: 0. The data are from a study of gamma delta lymphoproliferative disorders and STAT genes. On the study more broadly: At least 50 ng of genomic DNA went into each LymphoTrack Dx TCRG Assay library. Delta libraries were made per EuroClonality-NGS working group procedure. Whole-study findings and limits: Nearly all major patient gamma and delta clonotypes were public; only a couple of gamma clonotypes were disease-private.

TCRdb re-processed the multiplex PCR reads using CATT. Here the sample spans 750 to 850 gamma-chain clones, about 18% being singletons. PBMCs from patients and controls supplied the genomic DNA for sequencing. The chain joins TRGV2 to TRGJ1 or TRGJ2. The sequence derives from a human donor in good health. Sequenced sample: blood. DNA of the CDR3: TGTGCCACCTATTATAAGAAACTCTTT. This codes for CATYYKKLF.